One sample yielded the 13 T cell receptor beta chains listed below, sequenced in a study of immune evolution from preneoplasia to lung adenocarcinoma. Using immunoSEQ multiplex PCR, the repertoire was profiled, and TCRdb retains in-frame clones only, with some absent. The sample holds approximately 9,700 clones; around 82% are singletons and the top ten take around 4.9%. The sequenced material came from FFPE minimally invasive lung adenocarcinoma tissue. These receptor sequences come from a person aged 65 to 85 with lung adenocarcinoma.

The V and J genes are TRBV19 and TRBJ2-7; D not certain. V gave up 3 bases and J gave up 0 bases, with 12 bases separating them. CDR3 size: 15 residues. The V gene's germline CDR1 is LNHDA and CDR2 SQIVND (reference sequence). The CDR3 bases are TGTGCCAGTAGTATCGGCAGGACCCTCTCCTACGAGCAGTACTTC. It yields the protein CASSIGRTLSYEQYF.

The V and J genes are TRBV4-3 and TRBJ1-6; D is undetermined. The CDR3 has 16 amino acids. Trimming cost V 0 bases and J 6 bases, with 12 bases left between them. The V gene's germline CDR1 is LGHNA and CDR2 YSLEER. The CDR3 sequence: CASSQERTALNSPLHF. As DNA, the CDR3 is TGCGCCAGCAGCCAAGAGCGGACGGCACTTAATTCACCCCTCCACTTT.

This chain links TRBV30 with TRBJ1-1; D not certain. The length of the CDR3 is 13 residues. V lost 1 base to trimming and J lost 7 bases, with 13 bases between them. Germline CDR1 and CDR2: GTSNPN and SVGIG (reference sequence). CDR3 loop: CAWSELWVGEAFF. As DNA, the CDR3 is TGTGCCTGGAGTGAGCTGTGGGTAGGTGAAGCTTTCTTT.

As DNA, the CDR3 is TGTGCCAGCAACCTACAGGGGCTCCCCTACGAGCAGTACTTC. It is translated as CASNLQGLPYEQYF. V is TRBV21-1 and J is TRBJ2-7; the table names TRBD1, a call not compared with the DNA. TRBV21-1 is recorded as a pseudogene. CDR3 length: 14 residues.

The chain couples TRBV7-2 to TRBJ2-3, with TRBD2 identical over 14 bases. Germline V lookup: CDR1 SGHTA, CDR2 FQGNSA. The junction had 16 bases not matched to a gene; V was cut back by 5 bases and J by 6 bases. This CDR3 has 19 amino acids. The CDR3 coding sequence is TGTGCCAGCAGCCACGGGACTAGCGGGGGCCAAGGTCCCGGGGATACGCAGTATTTT. It codes for CASSHGTSGGQGPGDTQYF.

The V gene is TRBV27, the J gene TRBJ2-7; 12 bases map to TRBD1. The CDR3 length is 14 residues. V lost 6 bases and J lost 4; bases outside the gene matches: 4. Germline values: CDR1 MNHEY, CDR2 SMNVEV (reference sequence). CDR3 DNA sequence: TGTGCCAGCAGAAAGGGACAGGGGGCTTACGAGCAGTACTTC. Translation: CASRKGQGAYEQYF.

The rearrangement links TRBV28 to TRBJ1-1; 9 bases are shared with TRBD1. Trimming took 10 bases from V and 4 from J; bases not matched to a gene: 10. This CDR3 spans 14 amino acids. Germline values: CDR1 MDHEN, CDR2 SYDVKM. CDR3 sequence reads: CATSGGQGSTEAFF. In nucleotides, the CDR3 is TGTGCCACCTCAGGGGGACAGGGAAGCACTGAAGCTTTCTTT.

This chain's CDR3 is CASSPGADYNEQFF. As DNA, the CDR3 is TGCGCCAGCAGCCCAGGGGCGGATTACAATGAGCAGTTCTTC. V and J are TRBV5-1 and TRBJ2-1; TRBD1 is a possible D gene (6 bases). V lost 4 bases, J lost 4 bases, and 12 bases lay in between. The CDR3 is 14 amino acids. CDR1 is SGHRS, CDR2 YFSETQ, per germline.

J is TRBJ1-1 and V is TRBV6-5; 8 positions agree with TRBD1. J lost 5 bases, V lost 0 bases, and 5 bases had no gene match. Germline values: CDR1 MNHEY, CDR2 SVGAGI. The CDR3 consists of 15 residues. The CDR3 reads CASSYSTGAGTEAFF. DNA for the CDR3: TGTGCCAGCAGTTACTCGACAGGGGCAGGGACTGAAGCTTTCTTT.

The V call is TRBV9, the J call TRBJ2-1, with 8 bases identical to TRBD2. Germline lookup yields CDR1 SGDLS and CDR2 YYNGEE. V trimming: 0 bases; J trimming: 8 bases; junction bases outside the gene matches: 7. The CDR3 consists of 15 residues. The DNA for the CDR3 is TGTGCCAGCAGCGTAGTCGGACTAGCCACCGATGAGCAGTTCTTC. Translated, it gives CASSVVGLATDEQFF.

Of note for this clone: Relative to the germline gene, one junction end is altered; a read error may explain this. The sample contains more than one DNA sequence encoding this CDR3. The J gene is TRBJ2-5, the V gene TRBV6-6; TRBD2 agrees at 8 bases. This CDR3 has 14 amino acids. Germline V gene sequence: CDR1 MNHNY, CDR2 SVGAGI (reference sequence). The CDR3 nucleotides are TGTGCCAGCAAAGCGGGGGTCCGACAAGAAACCCAGTACTTC. Amino acid sequence: CASKAGVRQETQYF.

The chain has TRBV25-1 and TRBJ1-1; 8 bases agree with TRBD1. Germline V gene data show CDR1 as MGHDK and CDR2 as SYGVNS. The V and J ends lost 4 bases and 3 bases, in that order; junction bases with no gene match: 7. The CDR3 runs 15 residues. CDR3 sequence reads: CASSVRTGWDTEAFF. For the CDR3, the DNA is TGTGCCAGCAGTGTACGGACAGGGTGGGACACTGAAGCTTTCTTT.

There are a few counts of this clone. The rearrangement joins TRBV19 to TRBJ2-7; a weak D match, TRBD2 (7 bases). Trimming cost V 6 bases and J 5 bases, with 11 bases left between them. The CDR3 runs to 12 residues. Germline CDR1 reads LNHDA; CDR2 reads SQIVND (reference sequence). The CDR3 loop reads CASSSGGNEQYF. For the CDR3, the DNA is TGTGCCAGTAGCTCGGGGGGCAACGAGCAGTACTTC.